This T cell receptor (beta chain) was identified during a study of blood T cell repertoires in COVID-19. CDR1 SGHAT and CDR2 FQNNGV come from the germline V gene. V lost 4 bases and J 3 bases, leaving 4 bases between the germline ends. CDR3 length equals 11 residues. Under the authors' procedure: Reference gene primer amplification gave nucleated cell count estimates. Some clones are missing from TCRdb's copy, which holds only in-frame ones; the method was immunoSEQ multiplex PCR. D and trimming were read from the DNA, whereas the V and J calls and clone size are those reported in that table. The data show a few hundred thousand clones, with approximately 85% seen just once and approximately 10% held by the top ten.

This chain joins TRBV11-2 and TRBJ2-7; D uncertain. This clonotype originated in a woman aged 70-85 years with acute or convalescent COVID-19. What was sequenced was peripheral blood. CDR3 region: CASSSNYEQYF. As DNA, the CDR3 is TGTGCCAGCAGCTCTAACTACGAGCAGTACTTC.